These 26 T cell receptor beta chains came from one sample sequenced in a study of human T cells and chemical hapten exposure. The sample's time point: pre-sensitization, week 0. Treatment: therapeutic diphenylcyclopropenone sensitization with weekly scalp DPC. TCRdb independently ran MiXCR on the RACE reads; one entry per CDR3 protein. The sample contains about 68,000 distinct CDR3 sequences, approximately 11% of which appear only once. The material was whole blood, obtained in connection with sensitization to the hapten diphenylcyclopropenone (DPC). The receptors derive from a woman aged 45-59 years with alopecia areata. Some clones in this sample may be carry-over from other donors' samples.

The chain uses TRBV20-1 and TRBJ2-5; D might be TRBD2 (6 bases). The germline V gene encodes CDR1 DFQATT and CDR2 SNEGSKA (reference sequence). V lost 3 bases and J lost 5, with 19 bases in between. The CDR3 extends over 15 amino acids. CDR3 DNA: TGCAGTGCTAGTGGGGGGTTGGGTGTAAGGGAGACCCAGTACTTC. Translated: CSASGGLGVRETQYF.

The chain uses TRBV7-9 and TRBJ1-1; the match to TRBD1 covers 12 bases. V shed 8 bases and J 11 bases; nucleotides not matched to a gene: 15. Germline-derived CDR1 and CDR2 are SEHNR and FQNEAQ (reference sequence). This CDR3 spans 15 amino acids. This chain's CDR3 is CASLNTGTGGLVAFF. The CDR3 DNA is TGTGCCAGCCTAAACACCGGGACAGGGGGCTTGGTTGCTTTCTTT. Variable domain in full (rest from reference TRBV7-9 and TRBJ1-1): DTGVSQNPRHKITKRGQNVTFRCDPISEHNRLYWYRQTLGQGPEFLTYFQNEAQLEKSRLLSDRFSAERPKGSFSTLEIQRTEQGDSAMYLCASLNTGTGGLVAFFGQGTRLTVV.

This clonotype was observed at least ten times. This chain uses TRBV29-1 with TRBJ1-1; 8 bases line up with TRBD1. Trimming cost V 6 bases and J 0 bases; bases outside gene matches: 3. The CDR3 totals 13 residues. Germline V gene sequence: CDR1 SQVTM, CDR2 ANQGSEA. The CDR3 sequence: CSVLTGVNTEAFF. The DNA for the CDR3 is TGCAGCGTCTTGACAGGGGTGAACACTGAAGCTTTCTTT.

This clonotype occurred many times. The chain combines TRBV18 with TRBJ2-1; D remains unclear. The CDR3 consists of 13 residues. Trimming stripped 5 bases from V and 4 bases from J, with 9 bases between. The V gene's germline CDR1 is KGHSH and CDR2 LQKENI. CDR3 nucleotides: TGTGCCAGCTCAGAGACTGCGTACAATGAGCAGTTCTTC. Amino acids: CASSETAYNEQFF. The full variable domain, its missing parts supplied by reference TRBV18 and TRBJ2-1, is NAGVMQNPRHLVRRRGQEARLRCSPMKGHSHVYWYRQLPEEGLKFMVYLQKENIIDESGMPKERFSAEFPKEGPSILRIQQVVRGDSAAYFCASSETAYNEQFFGPGTRLTVL.

This clonotype occurred a few times. The rearrangement links TRBV2 to TRBJ2-5, with unresolved D. Germline CDR1 and CDR2: SNHLY and FYNNEI. V was cut by 4 bases and J by 2 bases, with 8 bases left in between. This CDR3 is 13 amino acids long. DNA for the CDR3: TGTGCCAGCAGTGGTGGGCAGCAAGAGACCCAGTACTTC. Translating it yields CASSGGQQETQYF.

V and J are TRBV7-2 and TRBJ2-7; D gene uncertain. Germline CDR1 is SGHTA and CDR2 is FQGNSA. Deletions cut 2 bases from V and 9 bases from J, with 14 bases between. This CDR3 contains 13 residues. The CDR3 sequence is CASSLLEATGQYF. The CDR3 nucleotides are TGTGCCAGCAGCTTACTAGAGGCCACGGGGCAGTACTTC.

Many counts were recorded for this clonotype. V gene TRBV20-1 combines with J gene TRBJ1-1; unclear D gene. The germline CDR1 and CDR2 sequences are DFQATT and SNEGSKA (reference sequence). Trimming took off 1 base at V and 4 bases at J, with 4 bases between the two ends. This CDR3 has 11 residues. CDR3 sequence: CSARGSTEAFF. The CDR3 DNA is TGCAGTGCTAGAGGGTCCACTGAAGCTTTCTTT.

This clonotype was seen only a few times. V usage is TRBV7-8 and J usage is TRBJ1-1; D gene unclear. The CDR3 is 14 amino acids. The germline V gene has CDR1 SGHVS and CDR2 FQNEAQ. V gave up 4 bases and J gave up 0 bases, with 9 bases separating them. As DNA, the CDR3 is TGTGCCAGCAGCTCGAGAAGATTGAACACTGAAGCTTTCTTT. Its translation: CASSSRRLNTEAFF.

This clonotype was counted a few times. V is TRBV5-1 and J is TRBJ2-5; 7 nucleotides match TRBD2. This CDR3 is 17 amino acids long. The germline V gene has CDR1 SGHRS and CDR2 YFSETQ. Trimming at V came to 5 bases and at J to 2 bases, leaving 15 bases not matched to a gene. The CDR3 sequence is CASRLELSGVLQETQYF. As DNA, the CDR3 is TGCGCCAGCAGACTCGAACTAAGCGGGGTATTACAAGAGACCCAGTACTTC.

This chain connects TRBV2 to TRBJ2-7; possible D gene TRBD2, 6 bases. Trimming stripped 6 bases from V and 4 bases from J, with 10 bases between. This CDR3 has 12 residues. Germline V gene lookup returns CDR1 SNHLY and CDR2 FYNNEI. CDR3: CASRGLRYEQYF. CDR3 coding DNA: TGTGCCAGCAGGGGACTGAGGTACGAGCAGTACTTC.

In this sample, this clonotype turned up a few times. The chain links TRBV7-9 to TRBJ2-3, with D hard to call. Trimming removed 3 bases from V and 5 bases from J, with 9 bases in between. The CDR3 has 13 amino acids. Germline CDR1 reads SEHNR; CDR2 reads FQNEAQ (reference sequence). The CDR3, as DNA: TGTGCCAGCAGCTTCATGGGAAGAGATACGCAGTATTTT. Amino acid sequence: CASSFMGRDTQYF.

This clonotype was counted only a few times. This sequence joins TRBV29-1 and TRBJ1-3; D call uncertain. The V end lost 3 bases, the J end lost 4 bases, and 16 bases lay between the germline ends. The CDR3 has 15 residues. The germline CDR1 and CDR2 sequences are SQVTM and ANQGSEA. The CDR3 nucleotides are TGCAGCGTTGACCCGGGGTTCCCAGAAGGAAACACCATATATTTT. It yields the protein CSVDPGFPEGNTIYF. The whole variable domain, remainder taken from reference TRBV29-1 and TRBJ1-3, is SAVISQKPSRDICQRGTSLTIQCQVDSQVTMMFWYRQQPGQSLTLIATANQGSEATYESGFVIDKFPISRPNLTFSTLTVSNMSPEDSSIYLCSVDPGFPEGNTIYFGEGSWLTVV.

The chain is built from TRBV12-3 or TRBV12-4 and TRBJ2-7; 12 bases agree with TRBD2. The V and J ends lost 5 bases and 12 bases, in that order; junction bases with no gene match: 14. The CDR3 is 15 amino acids. The CDR3 DNA sequence: TGTGCCAGCAGTCCGCCAGCTAGCGGGAGGGCCGGCCGGTACTTC. Its translation is CASSPPASGRAGRYF.

This clonotype showed up many times. J is TRBJ2-5 and V is TRBV5-1; D is unresolved. The CDR3 contains 12 residues. CDR1 and CDR2 from the germline V gene are SGHRS and YFSETQ. The V and J ends lost 4 bases and 1 base respectively, with 5 bases between them. The CDR3 nucleotides are TGCGCCAGCAGCCATTTCCAAGAGACCCAGTACTTC. The encoded protein is CASSHFQETQYF. Using reference TRBV5-1 and TRBJ2-5 for the parts outside the CDR3, the full variable domain is KAGVTQTPRYLIKTRGQQVTLSCSPISGHRSVSWYQQTPGQGLQFLFEYFSETQRNKGNFPGRFSGRQFSNSRSEMNVSTLELGDSALYLCASSHFQETQYFGPGTRLLVL.

The CDR3 spells CASNWNTEAFF. As DNA, the CDR3 is TGTGCCAGCAACTGGAACACTGAAGCTTTCTTT. The chain carries TRBV6-4 and TRBJ1-1; D is unresolved. This CDR3 is built from 11 residues. Trimming shortened V by 7 bases and J by 1 base, and 4 bases separated the two germline ends. Per the germline V gene, CDR1 is MRHNA and CDR2 is SNTAGT.

This clonotype appeared many times. The chain combines TRBV5-6 with TRBJ2-5; 7 nucleotides match TRBD1. CDR3 length: 15 amino acids. Germline CDR1 is SGHDT and CDR2 is YYEEEE. V dropped 2 bases and J dropped 2; count of bases not matched to a gene: 6. The CDR3 DNA sequence: TGTGCCAGCAGCTTTAAGAGGACAGGACAAGAGACCCAGTACTTC. Its translation is CASSFKRTGQETQYF.

This clonotype showed up many times. Germline and junction disagree at one end, which may indicate a read error. The V gene is TRBV20-1, the J gene TRBJ2-1; perhaps TRBD2 as D (6 bases). The CDR3 is 11 amino acids. The germline CDR1 and CDR2 sequences are DFQATT and SNEGSKA (reference sequence). The CDR3 nucleotides read TGCAGTGCTCAACTGGGACTTTCCGGGATCTTC. Protein sequence: CSAQLGLSGIF.

The rearrangement joins TRBV5-1 to TRBJ2-7; D remains ambiguous. CDR3 size: 11 residues. Germline assignment: CDR1 SGHRS and CDR2 YFSETQ. The V and J ends lost 0 bases and 7 bases respectively, with 5 bases between them. The CDR3 is CASSLASEQYF. CDR3 coding DNA: TGCGCCAGCAGCTTGGCGTCTGAGCAGTACTTC.

A few counts support this clonotype. This chain links TRBV5-4 with TRBJ2-7; tentative D call: TRBD1 (6 bases). Germline CDR1 SGHNT, CDR2 YYREEE (reference sequence). The V gene lost 6 bases and the J gene lost 5 bases, with 30 bases spanning the gap. This CDR3 comprises 18 residues. This chain's CDR3 is CASKGPLGCGRGFHEQYF. The CDR3 DNA sequence: TGTGCCAGCAAAGGGCCCCTTGGCTGCGGCAGGGGTTTCCACGAGCAGTACTTC.

This clonotype was observed at least ten times. The chain links TRBV2 to TRBJ2-7, with 8 bases matching TRBD1. The germline CDR1 and CDR2 sequences are SNHLY and FYNNEI. The CDR3 sequence is 13 residues long. With 8 bases clipped from V and 2 bases from J, the junction kept 5 bases outside the gene matches. CDR3: CASWDRMTYEQYF. The CDR3 bases are TGTGCCAGCTGGGACAGGATGACCTACGAGCAGTACTTC.

This clonotype was detected a few times. This sequence joins TRBV29-1 and TRBJ1-1, with TRBD1 matching 8 bases. Germline trimming cut 5 bases from V and 10 bases from J; bases unmatched to any gene: 12. This CDR3 spans 13 amino acids. Germline CDR1 SQVTM, CDR2 ANQGSEA. DNA of the CDR3: TGCAGCGTTAGCAGGGTTGGACAGGGTTTAGCTTTCTTT. It specifies CSVSRVGQGLAFF.

The table lists this clonotype with a few counts. The chain links TRBV20-1 to TRBJ1-1, with TRBD1 matching 9 bases. CDR1 and CDR2 from the germline V gene are DFQATT and SNEGSKA (reference sequence). CDR3 length: 19 amino acids. With 1 base clipped from V and 1 base from J, the junction kept 16 bases outside the gene matches. The CDR3 DNA is TGCAGTGCTAGAGTCCCCCGAGGGACAGGGTCCCGGGCGAACACTGAAGCTTTCTTT. It translates to CSARVPRGTGSRANTEAFF.

The CDR3 protein is CASRGSGGAEYEQYF. The DNA of the CDR3 is TGTGCCAGCAGAGGAAGCGGGGGGGCCGAGTACGAGCAGTACTTC. V and J are TRBV7-2 and TRBJ2-7; 10 nucleotides align to TRBD2. Germline V gene sequence: CDR1 SGHTA, CDR2 FQGNSA. The CDR3 runs to 15 residues. J lost 4 bases, V lost 6 bases, and 9 bases had no gene match. Using reference TRBV7-2 and TRBJ2-7 for the parts outside the CDR3, the full variable domain is GAGVSQSPSNKVTEKGKDVELRCDPISGHTALYWYRQSLGQGLEFLIYFQGNSAPDKSGLPSDRFSAERTGGSVSTLTIQRTQQEDSAVYLCASRGSGGAEYEQYFGPGTRLTVT.

V usage is TRBV7-9 and J usage is TRBJ1-5, with TRBD1 matching 7 bases. V was pared by 6 bases and J by 12 bases, with 11 bases of the junction left unmatched. Germline V gives CDR1 SEHNR, CDR2 FQNEAQ (reference sequence). This CDR3 spans 13 amino acids. This chain's CDR3 is CASRGGDSRYQHF. CDR3 bases: TGTGCCAGCAGGGGAGGGGACAGCCGGTACCAGCATTTT.

This clonotype was detected a few times. The gene calls are TRBV29-1 and TRBJ2-7; D perhaps matches TRBD1 (7 bases). V gave up 4 bases and J gave up 2 bases, with 18 bases separating them. This CDR3 is built from 15 residues. CDR1 and CDR2 (germline): SQVTM, ANQGSEA. The CDR3 bases are TGCAGCGTTGGCGGGGTACGACAGGGCGCCTACGAGCAGTACTTC. The encoded protein is CSVGGVRQGAYEQYF.

The chain recombines TRBV29-1 with TRBJ2-1, with 8 bases aligning to TRBD2. This CDR3 is 16 amino acids long. Germline V gives CDR1 SQVTM, CDR2 ANQGSEA. J lost 2 bases, V lost 0 bases, and 6 bases had no gene match. The CDR3 DNA sequence: TGCAGCGTTGAAGAGGCTAGCGGGCTTACCTACAATGAGCAGTTCTTC. Translation gives CSVEEASGLTYNEQFF.